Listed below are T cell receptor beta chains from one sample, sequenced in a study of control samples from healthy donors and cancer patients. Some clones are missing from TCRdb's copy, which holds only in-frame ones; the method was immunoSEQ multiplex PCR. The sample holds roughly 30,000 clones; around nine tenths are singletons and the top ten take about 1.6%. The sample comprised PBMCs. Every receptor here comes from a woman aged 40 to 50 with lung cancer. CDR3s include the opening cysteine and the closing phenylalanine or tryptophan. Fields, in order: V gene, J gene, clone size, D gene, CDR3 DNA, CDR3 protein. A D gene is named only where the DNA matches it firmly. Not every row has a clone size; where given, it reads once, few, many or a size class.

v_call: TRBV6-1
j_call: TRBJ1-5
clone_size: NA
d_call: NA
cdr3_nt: TGTGCCAGCAGTGAAGGCCTGGGCTTCTTAGGGCCCCAGCATTTT
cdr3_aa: CASSEGLGFLGPQHF

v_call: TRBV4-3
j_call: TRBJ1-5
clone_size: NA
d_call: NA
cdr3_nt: TGCGCCAGCAGCCAGACCGACGGTAGCAATCAGCCCCAGCATTTT
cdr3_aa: CASSQTDGSNQPQHF

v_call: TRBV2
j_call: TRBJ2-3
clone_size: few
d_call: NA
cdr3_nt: TGTGCCAGCAAGCCCGACAGGAGCACAGATACGCAGTATTTT
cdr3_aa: CASKPDRSTDTQYF

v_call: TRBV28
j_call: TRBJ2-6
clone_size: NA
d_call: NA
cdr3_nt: TGTGCCAGCAGTTTAATGGGAACTGGGGCCAACGTCCTGACTTTC
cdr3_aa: CASSLMGTGANVLTF

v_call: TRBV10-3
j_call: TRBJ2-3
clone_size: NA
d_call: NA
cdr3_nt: TGTGCCATCATGGCGGGTAGGGGCACAGATACGCAGTATTTT
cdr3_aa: CAIMAGRGTDTQYF

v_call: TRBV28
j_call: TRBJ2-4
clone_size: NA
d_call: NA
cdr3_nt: TGTGCCAGCAGTCGACCCGAGATAAACATTCAGTACTTC
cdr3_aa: CASSRPEINIQYF

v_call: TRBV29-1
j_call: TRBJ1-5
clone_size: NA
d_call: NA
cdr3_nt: TGCAGCGTTGCAGGCGATAGCAATCAGCCCCAGCATTTT
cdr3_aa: CSVAGDSNQPQHF

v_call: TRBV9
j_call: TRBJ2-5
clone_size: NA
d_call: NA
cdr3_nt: TGTGCCAGCAGTAATGGCGGTATCACCCAAGAGACCCAGTACTTC
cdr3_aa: CASSNGGITQETQYF

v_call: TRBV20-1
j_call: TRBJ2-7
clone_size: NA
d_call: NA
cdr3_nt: TGCAGTGCTAGTGCCCCCGGGGGCGGGGGTTTACGATCCTACGAGCAGTACTTC
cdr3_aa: CSASAPGGGGLRSYEQYF

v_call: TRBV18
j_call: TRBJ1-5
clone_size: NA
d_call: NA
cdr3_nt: TGTGCCAGCTCCTTCGGCCCTCCGAAGCCCCAGCATTTT
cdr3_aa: CASSFGPPKPQHF

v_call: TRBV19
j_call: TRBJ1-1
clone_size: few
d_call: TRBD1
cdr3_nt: TGTGCCAGTAGTAGGACAGGGGGGAGAAGAATTACTGAAGCTTTCTTT
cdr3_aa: CASSRTGGRRITEAFF